This TCR beta chain was found in a study of OX40 agonist ivuxolimab in advanced cancers. TCRdb's table, derived via immunoSEQ multiplex PCR, lists solely in-frame clones and lacks some. The table includes under 80,000 clones, over 90% detected once. This receptor was obtained from an adult with an advanced solid tumor such as melanoma, head and neck, liver or kidney cancer. The input for sequencing was CD4+ or CD8+ T cells sorted from blood, taken in a trial of the OX40 agonist ivuxolimab.

In nucleotides, the CDR3 is TGCGCCAGCAGCCCCCTAGGGCGCCCCCACGAGCAGTACTTC. Translation gives CASSPLGRPHEQYF. The chain uses TRBV4-3 and TRBJ2-7; D remains ambiguous. CDR1 and CDR2 from the germline V gene are LGHNA and YSLEER. The CDR3 totals 14 residues. With 4 bases removed from V and 5 bases from J, the gap between germline ends came to 15 bases.